The 7 T cell receptor beta chains below come from one sample, sequenced in a study of human T cells and chemical hapten exposure. As for time point: patch test 1, 2 weeks after DPC sensitization. The treatment was: therapeutic diphenylcyclopropenone sensitization with weekly scalp DPC. Total RNA was extracted from unfractionated whole blood. One entry per CDR3 protein, called by TCRdb with MiXCR from the RACE reads. The sample shows approximately 52,000 distinct CDR3 sequences, approximately 11% of them seen only once. The specimen was whole blood, collected in connection with sensitization to the hapten diphenylcyclopropenone (DPC). The source is a woman aged 40 to 50 with alopecia areata. Some clones in this sample may be carry-over from other donors' samples.

This sequence joins TRBV11-2 and TRBJ2-5, with D perhaps matching TRBD1 (7 bases). The germline CDR1 and CDR2 sequences are SGHAT and FQNNGV. This CDR3 contains 13 residues. V was trimmed by 4 bases and J by 7 bases, leaving 13 bases between them. The DNA for the CDR3 is TGTGCCAGCAGCTCCGGGACAGCGGGGACCCAGTACTTC. It specifies CASSSGTAGTQYF.

The table lists this clonotype with a few counts. The CDR3 DNA is TGTGCCAGCTCACCGGACAGCGGCAATCAGCCCCAGCATTTT. Protein: CASSPDSGNQPQHF. The chain recombines TRBV18 with TRBJ1-5; maybe TRBD1 (6 bases). CDR1 and CDR2 (germline): KGHSH, LQKENI. The CDR3 is 14 amino acids. Trimming shortened V by 3 bases and J by 2 bases, and 8 bases separated the two germline ends.

This clonotype was observed at least ten times. CDR3 DNA sequence: TGTGCCAGCAGCCCACTCAATGAAAAACTGTTTTTT. This codes for CASSPLNEKLFF. The V call is TRBV3-1, the J call TRBJ1-4; D uncertain. Germline V lookup: CDR1 LGHDT, CDR2 YNNKEL (reference sequence). The CDR3 totals 12 residues. V lost 4 bases, J lost 5 bases, and 5 bases lay in between.

This clonotype was recorded many times. The V call is TRBV5-1, the J call TRBJ2-3, with no clear D. The CDR3 contains 14 residues. V dropped 0 bases and J dropped 0 bases, with 5 bases sitting between them. Germline V gene sequence: CDR1 SGHRS, CDR2 YFSETQ. The CDR3 loop reads CASSLGDSTDTQYF. CDR3 sequence (DNA): TGCGCCAGCAGCTTGGGAGACAGCACAGATACGCAGTATTTT.

This clonotype occurred a few times. The chain has TRBV7-2 and TRBJ1-1, with no clear D. The germline CDR1 and CDR2 sequences are SGHTA and FQGNSA. This CDR3 is built from 13 residues. The ends were cut back, 0 bases at V and 5 bases at J, with 7 bases in the middle. This CDR3 is CASSLAGRTEAFF. CDR3 in DNA: TGTGCCAGCAGCTTAGCCGGGCGAACTGAAGCTTTCTTT.

This clonotype occurred many times. The chain recombines TRBV30 with TRBJ1-1; 9 nucleotides line up with TRBD1. The CDR3 extends over 14 amino acids. Per germline, CDR1 GTSNPN and CDR2 SVGIG (reference sequence). V gave up 5 bases and J gave up 5 bases; unmatched junction bases: 9. This CDR3 reads CAWSAGQGLTEAFF. Written as DNA, the CDR3 is TGTGCCTGGTCAGCGGGACAGGGTTTGACTGAAGCTTTCTTT.

The chain recombines TRBV12-3 or TRBV12-4 with TRBJ2-6; D is ambiguous. CDR3 length: 14 residues. V lost 8 bases and J 2 bases, leaving 10 bases between the germline ends. The CDR3 sequence: CASEGTTGANVLTF. The CDR3 nucleotides are TGTGCCAGCGAAGGAACCACTGGGGCCAACGTCCTGACTTTC.